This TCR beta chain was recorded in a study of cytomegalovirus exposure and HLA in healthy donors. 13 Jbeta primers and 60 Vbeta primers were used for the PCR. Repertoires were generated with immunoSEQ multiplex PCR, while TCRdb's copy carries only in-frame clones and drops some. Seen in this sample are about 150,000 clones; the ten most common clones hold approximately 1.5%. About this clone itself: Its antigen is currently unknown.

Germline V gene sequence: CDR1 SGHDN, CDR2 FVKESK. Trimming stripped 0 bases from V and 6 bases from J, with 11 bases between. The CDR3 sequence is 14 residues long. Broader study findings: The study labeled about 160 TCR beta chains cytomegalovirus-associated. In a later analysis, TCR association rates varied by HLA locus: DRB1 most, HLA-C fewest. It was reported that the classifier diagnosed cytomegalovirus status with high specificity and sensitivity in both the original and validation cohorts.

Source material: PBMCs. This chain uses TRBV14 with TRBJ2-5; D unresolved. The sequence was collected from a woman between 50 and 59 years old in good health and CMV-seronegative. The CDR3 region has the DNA TGTGCCAGCAGCCAAGATTTAACGAGCCAGACCCAGTACTTC. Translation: CASSQDLTSQTQYF.